The T cell receptor (beta chain) under discussion was sequenced for a study of cytomegalovirus exposure and HLA in healthy donors. Broader study findings: TRBV6-2, TRBV6-3 and other indistinguishable V segments were excluded.

The PCR had 60 Vbeta and 13 Jbeta primers. Repertoires were generated with immunoSEQ multiplex PCR, while TCRdb's copy carries only in-frame clones and drops some. The table lists 150,000 or so clones, 82% of them singletons. This clone was detected once. Its antigen remains unknown. From germline, CDR1 is MNHEY and CDR2 SVGAGI. There are 14 residues in the CDR3. The chain links TRBV6-5 to TRBJ2-5; TRBD1 matches at 8 bases. The J call is in doubt because the DNA end fits TRBJ2-7 better. The source material was PBMCs. The TCR was taken from a man aged 18-30 years in good health and CMV-seropositive. CDR3 nucleotide sequence: TGTGCCAGCAGTACCCCGACAGGGGCCTACGAGCAGTACTTC. Translation: CASSTPTGAYEQYF.